This T cell receptor beta chain was recovered during a study of blood T cell repertoires in COVID-19. Per the original data handling: Reference gene primer amplification gave estimated nucleated cell counts. The data were produced by immunoSEQ multiplex PCR, yet TCRdb's version contains in-frame clones alone and is incomplete. V and J calls and clone size are as listed in that table; D and trimming were resolved from the DNA. The table shows fewer than 70,000 clones, with 80% to 90% occurring only once. This TCR was sampled from a woman in her 70s with active COVID-19. Sequenced material: peripheral blood.

The CDR3 coding sequence is TGTGCCAGCAGTGAATACCGGACAGGTGGCACTGAAGCTTTCTTT. This encodes CASSEYRTGGTEAFF. The genes are TRBV6-1 and TRBJ1-1, with 7 positions matching TRBD1. The CDR3 consists of 15 residues. Germline values: CDR1 MNHNS, CDR2 SASEGT. Trimming removed 2 bases from V and 4 bases from J; junction bases left unmatched: 7.